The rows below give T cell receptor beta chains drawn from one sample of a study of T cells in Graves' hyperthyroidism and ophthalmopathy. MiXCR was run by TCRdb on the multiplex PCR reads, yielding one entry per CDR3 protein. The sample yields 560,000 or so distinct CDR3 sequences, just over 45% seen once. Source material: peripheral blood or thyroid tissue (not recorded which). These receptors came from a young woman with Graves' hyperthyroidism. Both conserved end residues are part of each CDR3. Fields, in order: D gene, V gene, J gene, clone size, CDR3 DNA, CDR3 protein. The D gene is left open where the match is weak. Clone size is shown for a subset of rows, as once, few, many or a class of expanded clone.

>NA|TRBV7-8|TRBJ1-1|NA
TGTGCCAGCAACGGAGGGGCCAGGGTTTACACTGAAGCTTTCTTT
CASNGGARVYTEAFF
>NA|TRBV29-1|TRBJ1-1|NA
TGCAGCGTTAGGGCAGGGGCGAACACTGAAGCTTTCTTT
CSVRAGANTEAFF
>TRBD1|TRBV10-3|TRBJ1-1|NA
TGTGCCATCATGGGACAGGGGGCTTTTGGTGAAGCTTTCTTT
CAIMGQGAFGEAFF
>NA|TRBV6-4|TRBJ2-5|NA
TGTGCCACCAGTGACTCGGACAGTCGGGAGACCCAGTACTTC
CATSDSDSRETQYF
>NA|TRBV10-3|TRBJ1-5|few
TGTGCCAGCAGCCCCGTGGGGATTCAGGATCAGCCCCAGCATTTT
CASSPVGIQDQPQHF
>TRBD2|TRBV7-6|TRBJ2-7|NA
TGTGCCAGCAAACTAGCGGTATACGAGCAGTACTTC
CASKLAVYEQYF
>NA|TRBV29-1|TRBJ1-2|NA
TGCAGCGTAGCGAGTGGGAGGGGGAGGAACTATGGCTACACCTTC
CSVASGRGRNYGYTF
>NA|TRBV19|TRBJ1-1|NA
TGTGCCAGTACAGTCTCCCTGATCACTGAAGCTTTCTTT
CASTVSLITEAFF
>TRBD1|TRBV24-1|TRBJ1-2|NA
TGTGCCACCCCTCCTAGGACAGGGGGGCATGGCTACACCTTC
CATPPRTGGHGYTF
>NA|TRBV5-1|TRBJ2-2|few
TGCGCCAGCAGCTTGGCTTCCAACACCGGGGAGCTGTTTTTT
CASSLASNTGELFF
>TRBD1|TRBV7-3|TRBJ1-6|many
TGTGCCAGCAGCCCAGGGGGGTCAAATTCACCCCTCCACTTT
CASSPGGSNSPLHF
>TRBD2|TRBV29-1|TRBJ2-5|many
TGCAGCGTTGCCCAGGGACTAGCGGGAGCAGAGACCCAGTACTTC
CSVAQGLAGAETQYF
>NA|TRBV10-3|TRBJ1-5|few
TGTGCCAGCAGTTACCCCAGCAATCAGCCCCAGCATTTT
CASSYPSNQPQHF
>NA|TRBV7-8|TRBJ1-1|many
TGTGCCAGCAGCCTCAACACGGACACTGAAGCTTTCTTT
CASSLNTDTEAFF
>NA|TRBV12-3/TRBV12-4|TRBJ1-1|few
TGTGCCAGCAGTATTGGGACGCGAGGGACTGAAGCTTTCTTT
CASSIGTRGTEAFF
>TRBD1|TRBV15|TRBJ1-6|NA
TGTGCCACCAGGGAGGGGGCTGGGTCACCCCTCCACTTT
CATREGAGSPLHF
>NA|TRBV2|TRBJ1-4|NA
TGTGCCAGCAGAATAGACCTGCGGATCGGTGGTGAAAAACTGTTTTTT
CASRIDLRIGGEKLFF
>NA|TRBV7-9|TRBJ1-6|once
TGTGCCAGCAGCTTACTCAGACAGGCGGCTTCACCCCTCCACTTT
CASSLLRQAASPLHF
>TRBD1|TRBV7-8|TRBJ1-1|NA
TGTGCCAGCAGTTCCCTTTACAGGGGGCGGAACACTGAAGCTTTCTTT
CASSSLYRGRNTEAFF
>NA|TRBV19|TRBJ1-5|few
TGTGCCAGTAGTATAGCTAGAAATCAGCCCCAGCATTTT
CASSIARNQPQHF
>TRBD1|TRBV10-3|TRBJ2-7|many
TGTGCCATCAGTGAGTCGAATCCGGACAGGGCAGGGTACTTC
CAISESNPDRAGYF
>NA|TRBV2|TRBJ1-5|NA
TGTGCCACCTCGCCAGCTAGGAGGAAGCCCCAGCATTTT
CATSPARRKPQHF
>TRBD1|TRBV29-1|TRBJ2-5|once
TGCAGCGTAGAGTTACAGGGGGAGACCCAGTACTTC
CSVELQGETQYF
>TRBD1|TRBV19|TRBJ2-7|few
TGTGCCAGTAGTGCGGGGACAGGGAGGAAGCAGTACTTC
CASSAGTGRKQYF
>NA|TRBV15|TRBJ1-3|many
TGTGCCACCAGCCCGGACAGCTCTGGAAACACCATATATTTT
CATSPDSSGNTIYF
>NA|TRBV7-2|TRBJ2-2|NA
TGTGCCAGCACCCGTCGTAAGAACGGGGAGCTGTTTTTT
CASTRRKNGELFF
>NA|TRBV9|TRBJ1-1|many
TGTGCCAGCAGCCCGGAGGGAGGCACTGAAGCTTTCTTT
CASSPEGGTEAFF
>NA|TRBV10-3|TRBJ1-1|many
TGTGCCATCAGTCCGTCAGGGTTTGATGAAGCTTTCTTT
CAISPSGFDEAFF
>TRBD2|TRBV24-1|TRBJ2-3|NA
TGTGCCACCAGTGACACCGGACTAGCGGGAGTGGCAGATACGCAGTATTTT
CATSDTGLAGVADTQYF
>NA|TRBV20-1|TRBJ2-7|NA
TGCAGTGCTAGAGAGGGGGCTGCGACACTCGAGCAGTACTTC
CSAREGAATLEQYF
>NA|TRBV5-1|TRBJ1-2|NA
TGCGCCAGCAGCTTGGGTAACAGCGACCTGAATGGCTACACCTTC
CASSLGNSDLNGYTF
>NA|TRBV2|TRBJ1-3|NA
TGTGCCAGCAGTTTCGCGGGTCACGGAAACACCATATATTTT
CASSFAGHGNTIYF
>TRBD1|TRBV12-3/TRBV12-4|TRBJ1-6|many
TGTGCCAGCAGTAACCGGGACAGGGGTTCACCCCTCCACTTT
CASSNRDRGSPLHF
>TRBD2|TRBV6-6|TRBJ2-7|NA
TGTGCCAGCAGTTACTCCCCTTTTCTAGCGGGAGGGCCTCTGGAGCAGTACTTC
CASSYSPFLAGGPLEQYF
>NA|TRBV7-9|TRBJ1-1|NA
TGTGCCAGCAGCTTTGAGGCGAACGGAGGAGCTTTCTTT
CASSFEANGGAFF
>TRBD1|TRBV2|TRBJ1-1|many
TGTGCCAGCAGGACAGGGAGCGGCACTGAAGCTTTCTTT
CASRTGSGTEAFF
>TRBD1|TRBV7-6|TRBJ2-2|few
TGTGCCAGCAGCACGCGGACAGGGGGCATCGGGGAGCTGTTTTTT
CASSTRTGGIGELFF
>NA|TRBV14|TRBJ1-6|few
TGTGCCAGCAGTGAAGACAGGCGGGGTTCACCCCTCCACTTT
CASSEDRRGSPLHF
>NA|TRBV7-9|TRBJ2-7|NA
TGTGCCAGCAGCCAAAGTCCGACCTACGAGCAGTACTTC
CASSQSPTYEQYF
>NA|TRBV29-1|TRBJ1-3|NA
TGCAGAGTTGGGTCAGGACCTTGGGGAAACACCATATATTTT
CRVGSGPWGNTIYF
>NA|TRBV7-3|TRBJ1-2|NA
TGCGCCAGCAGCGAAGGGAAGTCTCTAGCCTCTCTCGGCTACACCTTC
CASSEGKSLASLGYTF
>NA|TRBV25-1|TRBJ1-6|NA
TGTGCCAGCAGCTTGAAGGCGTTCTATAATTCACCCCTCCACTTT
CASSLKAFYNSPLHF
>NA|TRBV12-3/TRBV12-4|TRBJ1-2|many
TGTGCCAGCACCAGAACAGGGTTTGGCTACACCTTC
CASTRTGFGYTF
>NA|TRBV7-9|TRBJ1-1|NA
TGTGCCTGGAGTGTACAGCCCGGGAACACTGAAGCTTTCTTT
CAWSVQPGNTEAFF
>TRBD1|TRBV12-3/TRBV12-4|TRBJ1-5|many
TGTGCCAGCAGCCCCGGGACAGGGCTAGATCAGCCCCAGCATTTT
CASSPGTGLDQPQHF
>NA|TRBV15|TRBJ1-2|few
TGTGCCACCAGCAGAGATTATAGCAGGGGAGGTTCTGGCTACACCTTC
CATSRDYSRGGSGYTF
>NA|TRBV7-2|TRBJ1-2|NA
TGTGCCAGCAGCCCTGGACGGAAGAACTATGGCTACACCTTC
CASSPGRKNYGYTF
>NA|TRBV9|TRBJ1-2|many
TGTGCCAGCAGCCAACGCACTGCTCGATATGGCTACACCTTC
CASSQRTARYGYTF
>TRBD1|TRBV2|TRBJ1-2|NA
TGTGCCAGCAGCTTAGACGGATTAACAGGGGGCGTGGATGGCTACACCTTC
CASSLDGLTGGVDGYTF
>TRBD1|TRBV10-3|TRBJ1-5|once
TGTGCTAGAAGACAGGGGCTCAGTCAGCCCCAGCATTTT
CARRQGLSQPQHF
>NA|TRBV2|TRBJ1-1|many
TGTGCCAGCAGTGATCAAACAGGGTTCACTGAAGCTTTCTTT
CASSDQTGFTEAFF
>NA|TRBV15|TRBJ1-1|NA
TGTGCCACCAGCTCAAGACAGGTCACTGAAGCTTTCTTT
CATSSRQVTEAFF
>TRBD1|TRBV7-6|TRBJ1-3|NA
TGTGCCAGCAGCCCCGGGGACAGGGTAAACACCATATATTTT
CASSPGDRVNTIYF
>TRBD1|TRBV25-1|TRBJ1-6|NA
TGTGCTAGAGGGACAGGGGGAGATTCACCCCTCCACTTT
CARGTGGDSPLHF